This is a list of T cell receptor beta chains from one sample in a study of OX40 agonist ivuxolimab in advanced cancers. Sequencing used immunoSEQ multiplex PCR; TCRdb keeps in-frame clones, though not all of them. The sample contains about 120,000 clones, roughly 93% of which appear only once. Sequencing used CD4+ or CD8+ T cells sorted from blood, obtained in a trial of the OX40 agonist ivuxolimab. These receptor sequences come from an adult with an advanced solid tumor such as melanoma, head and neck, liver or kidney cancer. The CDR3 runs from the conserved cysteine through the conserved F or W. The D gene is left open where the match is weak. Clone size is shown for a subset of rows, as once, few, many or a class of expanded clone.

v_gene: TRBV14
j_gene: TRBJ2-5
len: 14
abundance: -
d_gene: -
CDR3aa: CASSQGPPPETQYF
CDR3nt: TGTGCCAGCAGCCAAGGCCCACCGCCAGAGACCCAGTACTTC

v_gene: TRBV20-1
j_gene: TRBJ2-4
len: 11
abundance: -
d_gene: -
CDR3aa: CSASGENIQYF
CDR3nt: TGCAGTGCTAGCGGCGAAAACATTCAGTACTTC

v_gene: TRBV7-2
j_gene: TRBJ2-2
len: 16
abundance: -
d_gene: TRBD2
CDR3aa: CASSLAGLLIVRELFF
CDR3nt: TGTGCCAGCAGCTTAGCGGGACTATTAATTGTTCGGGAGCTGTTTTTT

v_gene: TRBV5-6
j_gene: TRBJ2-3
len: 15
abundance: few
d_gene: -
CDR3aa: CASSTTGDRTDTQYF
CDR3nt: TGTGCCAGCAGCACAACAGGAGACCGCACAGATACGCAGTATTTT

v_gene: TRBV7-7
j_gene: TRBJ2-5
len: 17
abundance: once
d_gene: -
CDR3aa: CASRNARGRVRYETQYF
CDR3nt: TGTGCCAGCAGGAACGCCCGGGGACGGGTGAGGTACGAGACCCAGTACTTC

v_gene: TRBV12-1
j_gene: TRBJ2-7
len: 15
abundance: -
d_gene: -
CDR3aa: CASSWDRVLFYEQYF
CDR3nt: TGTGCCAGCAGCTGGGACAGGGTACTATTTTACGAGCAGTACTTC

v_gene: TRBV6-4
j_gene: TRBJ2-7
len: 15
abundance: -
d_gene: -
CDR3aa: CASSDMRGRLNEQYF
CDR3nt: TGTGCCAGCAGTGATATGCGGGGGCGTTTGAACGAGCAGTACTTC

v_gene: TRBV28
j_gene: TRBJ1-1
len: 14
abundance: once
d_gene: -
CDR3aa: CASSPSGGWTEAFF
CDR3nt: TGTGCCAGCAGTCCTAGCGGGGGATGGACTGAAGCTTTCTTT

v_gene: TRBV7-9
j_gene: TRBJ1-1
len: 13
abundance: -
d_gene: -
CDR3aa: CASSLGAPAAAFF
CDR3nt: TGTGCCAGCAGCTTAGGGGCGCCCGCAGCTGCTTTCTTT

v_gene: TRBV10-3
j_gene: TRBJ1-5
len: 14
abundance: once
d_gene: TRBD1
CDR3aa: CAIRPTGEDRPQHF
CDR3nt: TGTGCCATCAGACCTACAGGGGAAGATCGGCCCCAGCATTTT

v_gene: TRBV5-6
j_gene: TRBJ1-2
len: 19
abundance: once
d_gene: TRBD1
CDR3aa: CASSLDTGGPISSPYGYTF
CDR3nt: TGTGCCAGCAGCTTGGATACAGGGGGACCCATATCGTCCCCATATGGCTACACCTTC

v_gene: TRBV6-1
j_gene: TRBJ2-7
len: 15
abundance: once
d_gene: -
CDR3aa: CASSEAGAGAYEQYF
CDR3nt: TGTGCCAGCAGTGAAGCGGGGGCAGGCGCCTACGAGCAGTACTTC

v_gene: TRBV11-2
j_gene: TRBJ1-3
len: 15
abundance: -
d_gene: -
CDR3aa: CASSLSGLVGNTIYF
CDR3nt: TGTGCCAGCAGCTTAAGCGGGCTGGTTGGAAACACCATATATTTT

v_gene: TRBV15
j_gene: TRBJ2-5
len: 15
abundance: -
d_gene: TRBD2
CDR3aa: CATSRDRGEQETQYF
CDR3nt: TGTGCCACCAGCAGAGATCGGGGGGAGCAAGAGACCCAGTACTTC

v_gene: TRBV18
j_gene: TRBJ1-1
len: 15
abundance: -
d_gene: -
CDR3aa: CASSPAGRTNTEAFF
CDR3nt: TGTGCCAGCTCACCCGCGGGACGGACCAACACTGAAGCTTTCTTT

v_gene: TRBV11-2
j_gene: TRBJ2-5
len: 18
abundance: -
d_gene: -
CDR3aa: CASSLTPRGATGQETQYF
CDR3nt: TGTGCCAGCAGCTTGACACCCAGGGGCGCGACCGGCCAAGAGACCCAGTACTTC

v_gene: TRBV4-2
j_gene: TRBJ2-3
len: 17
abundance: -
d_gene: TRBD1
CDR3aa: CASSQGGNRGRGDTQYF
CDR3nt: TGTGCCAGCAGCCAAGGAGGAAACAGGGGGCGGGGAGATACGCAGTATTTT

v_gene: TRBV6-1
j_gene: TRBJ2-7
len: 13
abundance: -
d_gene: -
CDR3aa: CASTVSALYEQYF
CDR3nt: TGTGCCAGCACCGTTTCAGCCCTCTACGAGCAGTACTTC

v_gene: TRBV5-6
j_gene: TRBJ1-5
len: 17
abundance: -
d_gene: TRBD1
CDR3aa: CASSRLGGDSGNQPQHF
CDR3nt: TGTGCCAGCAGTAGGTTAGGAGGGGACAGCGGCAATCAGCCCCAGCATTTT

v_gene: TRBV15
j_gene: TRBJ1-2
len: 17
abundance: -
d_gene: TRBD1
CDR3aa: CATSRAGTGPSNYGYTF
CDR3nt: TGTGCCACCAGCAGAGCTGGGACAGGGCCATCTAACTATGGCTACACCTTC

v_gene: TRBV7-9
j_gene: TRBJ1-1
len: 15
abundance: -
d_gene: -
CDR3aa: CASSLDFDVNTEAFF
CDR3nt: TGTGCCAGCAGCTTAGATTTCGACGTGAACACTGAAGCTTTCTTT

v_gene: TRBV19
j_gene: TRBJ2-1
len: 14
abundance: -
d_gene: -
CDR3aa: CASSVRARNNEQFF
CDR3nt: TGTGCCAGTAGTGTCCGGGCCCGAAACAATGAGCAGTTCTTC

v_gene: TRBV5-1
j_gene: TRBJ1-5
len: 15
abundance: -
d_gene: -
CDR3aa: CASSLGTSTDQPQHF
CDR3nt: TGCGCCAGCAGCTTGGGGACCTCGACAGATCAGCCCCAGCATTTT

v_gene: TRBV27
j_gene: TRBJ2-7
len: 14
abundance: -
d_gene: -
CDR3aa: CASSLREVGYEQYF
CDR3nt: TGTGCCAGCAGTTTAAGGGAGGTCGGGTACGAGCAGTACTTC

v_gene: TRBV5-1
j_gene: TRBJ1-5
len: 15
abundance: once
d_gene: -
CDR3aa: CASSLGQGNHQPQHF
CDR3nt: TGCGCCAGCAGCTTGGGGCAGGGAAACCATCAGCCCCAGCATTTT

v_gene: TRBV25-1
j_gene: TRBJ1-3
len: 16
abundance: once
d_gene: TRBD1
CDR3aa: CASSDHRGAAGNTIYF
CDR3nt: TGTGCCAGCAGTGACCACAGGGGAGCCGCTGGAAACACCATATATTTT

v_gene: TRBV9
j_gene: TRBJ2-3
len: 17
abundance: -
d_gene: TRBD2
CDR3aa: CASSPGTSGGPTDTQYF
CDR3nt: TGTGCCAGCAGCCCGGGGACTAGCGGGGGGCCCACAGATACGCAGTATTTT

v_gene: TRBV9
j_gene: TRBJ1-1
len: 14
abundance: -
d_gene: -
CDR3aa: CASSVGSLNTEAFF
CDR3nt: TGTGCCAGCAGCGTAGGCAGCCTGAACACTGAAGCTTTCTTT

v_gene: TRBV4-2
j_gene: TRBJ2-1
len: 17
abundance: -
d_gene: -
CDR3aa: CASSLQRGGDSYNEQFF
CDR3nt: TGTGCCAGCAGCCTTCAACGAGGCGGAGACTCCTACAATGAGCAGTTCTTC

v_gene: TRBV25-1
j_gene: TRBJ2-2
len: 14
abundance: -
d_gene: -
CDR3aa: CASKRDGNTGELFF
CDR3nt: TGTGCCAGCAAAAGGGACGGTAACACCGGGGAGCTGTTTTTT

v_gene: TRBV19
j_gene: TRBJ1-1
len: 14
abundance: once
d_gene: TRBD1
CDR3aa: CASSVTGGRTEAFF
CDR3nt: TGTGCCAGTAGTGTGACAGGGGGAAGGACTGAAGCTTTCTTT

v_gene: TRBV28
j_gene: TRBJ2-7
len: 20
abundance: -
d_gene: TRBD1
CDR3aa: CASSPFIPDLQGPSSYEQYF
CDR3nt: TGTGCCAGCAGTCCGTTCATTCCAGACCTACAGGGGCCATCTTCCTACGAGCAGTACTTC

v_gene: TRBV7-2
j_gene: TRBJ2-7
len: 14
abundance: -
d_gene: -
CDR3aa: CASSLVKQAYEQYF
CDR3nt: TGTGCCAGCAGCTTAGTAAAACAAGCCTACGAGCAGTACTTC

v_gene: TRBV2
j_gene: TRBJ2-1
len: 16
abundance: -
d_gene: TRBD2
CDR3aa: CASSEFAWRGNNEQFF
CDR3nt: TGTGCCAGCAGTGAGTTCGCCTGGCGGGGGAATAATGAGCAGTTCTTC

v_gene: TRBV6-6
j_gene: TRBJ1-1
len: 11
abundance: once
d_gene: -
CDR3aa: CASNTNTEAFF
CDR3nt: TGTGCCAGCAACACGAACACTGAAGCTTTCTTT

v_gene: TRBV5-4
j_gene: TRBJ2-3
len: 14
abundance: -
d_gene: -
CDR3aa: CASSSPVRGDTQYF
CDR3nt: TGTGCCAGCAGCTCCCCAGTTAGGGGGGATACGCAGTATTTT

v_gene: TRBV4-1
j_gene: TRBJ2-7
len: 14
abundance: -
d_gene: -
CDR3aa: CASSQDQLADEQYF
CDR3nt: TGCGCCAGCAGCCAAGATCAGTTAGCAGACGAGCAGTACTTC

v_gene: TRBV18
j_gene: TRBJ2-7
len: 16
abundance: -
d_gene: TRBD2
CDR3aa: CASSPPGGRGTYEQYF
CDR3nt: TGTGCCAGCTCACCACCGGGCGGGAGAGGCACCTACGAGCAGTACTTC

v_gene: TRBV7-2
j_gene: TRBJ2-7
len: 13
abundance: -
d_gene: -
CDR3aa: CASSLPSTYEQYF
CDR3nt: TGTGCCAGCAGCTTACCGTCCACCTACGAGCAGTACTTC

v_gene: TRBV7-4
j_gene: TRBJ1-4
len: 14
abundance: once
d_gene: -
CDR3aa: CASRGTGDFEKLFF
CDR3nt: TGTGCCAGCAGGGGGACGGGGGATTTCGAAAAACTGTTTTTT

v_gene: TRBV6-5
j_gene: TRBJ2-7
len: 14
abundance: -
d_gene: TRBD1
CDR3aa: CASSYRQGRYEQYF
CDR3nt: TGTGCCAGCAGCTACCGACAGGGGCGCTACGAGCAGTACTTC

v_gene: TRBV18
j_gene: TRBJ1-1
len: 13
abundance: -
d_gene: -
CDR3aa: CASSPNRDSEAFF
CDR3nt: TGTGCCAGCTCACCAAACAGGGACTCTGAAGCTTTCTTT

v_gene: TRBV19
j_gene: TRBJ1-2
len: 14
abundance: -
d_gene: -
CDR3aa: CASSISPGPLGYTF
CDR3nt: TGTGCCAGTAGTATATCACCCGGGCCCCTTGGCTACACCTTC

v_gene: TRBV7-8
j_gene: TRBJ1-1
len: 14
abundance: -
d_gene: -
CDR3aa: CASSLLGGNTEAFF
CDR3nt: TGTGCCAGCAGCTTACTCGGGGGGAACACTGAAGCTTTCTTT

v_gene: TRBV15
j_gene: TRBJ2-4
len: 16
abundance: few
d_gene: TRBD2
CDR3aa: CATSTRTSGSKNIQYF
CDR3nt: TGTGCCACCAGCACCCGGACTAGCGGGAGTAAAAACATTCAGTACTTC

v_gene: TRBV5-1
j_gene: TRBJ2-1
len: 14
abundance: -
d_gene: TRBD2
CDR3aa: CASSLVTSGGEQFF
CDR3nt: TGCGCCAGCAGCTTGGTGACTAGCGGTGGAGAGCAGTTCTTC

v_gene: TRBV2
j_gene: TRBJ1-5
len: 14
abundance: -
d_gene: -
CDR3aa: CASSRTVSNQPQHF
CDR3nt: TGTGCCAGCAGTAGGACAGTTAGCAATCAGCCCCAGCATTTT

v_gene: TRBV28
j_gene: TRBJ2-5
len: 13
abundance: -
d_gene: -
CDR3aa: CASSSGDRETQYF
CDR3nt: TGTGCCAGCAGTTCAGGGGACCGCGAGACCCAGTACTTC

v_gene: TRBV10-3
j_gene: TRBJ1-5
len: 14
abundance: -
d_gene: -
CDR3aa: CAISEDFGDQPQHF
CDR3nt: TGTGCCATCAGTGAGGATTTCGGTGATCAGCCCCAGCATTTT

v_gene: TRBV6-1
j_gene: TRBJ1-5
len: 14
abundance: -
d_gene: -
CDR3aa: CASSEAMFNQPQHF
CDR3nt: TGTGCCAGCAGTGAAGCCATGTTCAATCAGCCCCAGCATTTT

v_gene: TRBV7-2
j_gene: TRBJ2-3
len: 16
abundance: -
d_gene: -
CDR3aa: CASSPMGDFRTDTQYF
CDR3nt: TGTGCCAGCAGCCCCATGGGGGACTTTCGCACAGATACGCAGTATTTT

v_gene: TRBV10-2
j_gene: TRBJ1-2
len: 14
abundance: -
d_gene: -
CDR3aa: CASRDPGVRYGYTF
CDR3nt: TGCGCCAGCAGGGACCCAGGGGTCCGCTATGGCTACACCTTC

v_gene: TRBV29-1
j_gene: TRBJ1-2
len: 16
abundance: once
d_gene: TRBD1
CDR3aa: CSVEVIMGQGDYGYTF
CDR3nt: TGCAGCGTTGAAGTAATTATGGGACAGGGCGACTATGGCTACACCTTC